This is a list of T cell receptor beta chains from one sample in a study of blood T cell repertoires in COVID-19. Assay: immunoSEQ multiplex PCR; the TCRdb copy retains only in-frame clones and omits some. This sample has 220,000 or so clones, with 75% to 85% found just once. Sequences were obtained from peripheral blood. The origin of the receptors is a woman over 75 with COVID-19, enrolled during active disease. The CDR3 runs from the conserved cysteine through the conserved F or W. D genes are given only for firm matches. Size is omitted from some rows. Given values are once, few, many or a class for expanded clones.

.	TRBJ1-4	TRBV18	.	CASSQSTVFPNEKLFF	TGTGCCAGCTCACAGTCTACAGTCTTCCCTAATGAAAAACTGTTTTTT
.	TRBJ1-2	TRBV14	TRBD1	CASSHRDRGTKGYTF	TGTGCCAGCAGCCATCGGGACAGGGGGACGAAGGGCTACACCTTC
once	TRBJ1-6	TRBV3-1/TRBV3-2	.	CASSPNVGQFNSPLHF	TGTGCCAGCAGCCCAAATGTAGGACAGTTTAATTCACCCCTCCACTTT
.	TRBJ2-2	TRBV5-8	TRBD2	CASSHGTSGSTGELFF	TGTGCCAGCAGCCACGGGACTAGCGGGAGCACCGGGGAGCTGTTTTTT
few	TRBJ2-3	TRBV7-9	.	CASSRPQGSDTQYF	TGTGCCAGCAGCAGACCCCAGGGGTCAGATACGCAGTATTTT
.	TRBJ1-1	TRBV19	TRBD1	CASSTYGTGNTEAFF	TGTGCCAGTAGTACTTACGGGACAGGGAACACTGAAGCTTTCTTT
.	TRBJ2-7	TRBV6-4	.	CANHQVYEQYF	TGTGCCAACCACCAGGTCTACGAGCAGTACTTC
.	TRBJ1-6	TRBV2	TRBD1	CASRGTGVSPLHF	TGTGCCAGCAGAGGGACAGGGGTCTCACCCCTCCACTTT
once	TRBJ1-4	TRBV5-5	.	CASSLVDNRYEKLFF	TGTGCCAGCAGCTTGGTTGACAACCGATATGAAAAACTGTTTTTT
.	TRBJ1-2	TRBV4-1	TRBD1	CASSQEMVGQRLYGYTF	TGCGCCAGCAGCCAAGAAATGGTGGGACAGCGTCTCTATGGCTACACCTTC
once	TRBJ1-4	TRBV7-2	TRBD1	CASSGTGRIEKLFF	TGTGCCAGCAGCGGGACAGGGCGGATAGAAAAACTGTTTTTT
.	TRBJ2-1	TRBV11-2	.	CASRAGTEQFF	TGTGCCAGCAGGGCCGGGACAGAGCAGTTCTTC
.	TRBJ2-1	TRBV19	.	CASSPRRYSEQFF	TGTGCCAGCTCCCCTAGAAGATACTCTGAGCAGTTCTTC
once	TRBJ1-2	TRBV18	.	CASSPRPPGDVGYTF	TGTGCCAGCTCACCACGCCCCCCAGGGGATGTAGGCTACACCTTC
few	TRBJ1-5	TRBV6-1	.	CASSETGTPQHF	TGTGCCAGCAGTGAAACCGGGACACCCCAGCATTTT
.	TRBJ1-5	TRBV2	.	CATGPPYSNQPQHF	TGTGCCACGGGTCCCCCGTATAGCAATCAGCCCCAGCATTTT
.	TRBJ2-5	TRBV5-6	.	CASSLEQAKGTQYF	TGTGCCAGCAGCTTGGAGCAGGCCAAAGGGACCCAGTACTTC
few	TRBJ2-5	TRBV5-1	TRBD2	CASSASGGDQETQYF	TGCGCCAGCAGCGCCAGCGGGGGGGATCAAGAGACCCAGTACTTC
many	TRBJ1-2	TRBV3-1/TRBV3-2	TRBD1	CASSPTTGYFNGYTF	TGTGCCAGCAGCCCCACGACAGGGTACTTTAATGGCTACACCTTC
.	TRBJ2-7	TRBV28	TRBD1	CASSQSPGQGVYEQYF	TGTGCCAGCAGTCAGTCCCCGGGACAGGGGGTTTACGAGCAGTACTTC
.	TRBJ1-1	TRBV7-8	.	CASSLALRGGGLNTEAFF	TGTGCCAGCAGCTTAGCGCTAAGAGGTGGCGGCCTTAACACTGAAGCTTTCTTT
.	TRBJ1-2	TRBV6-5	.	CASGLGLSKGYTF	TGTGCCAGCGGCTTAGGACTATCAAAGGGCTACACCTTC
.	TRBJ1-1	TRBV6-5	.	CASSYPGPNTEAFF	TGTGCCAGCAGTTACCCAGGCCCTAACACTGAAGCTTTCTTT
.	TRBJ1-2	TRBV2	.	CASSLEGGQGPYGYTF	TGTGCCAGCTCTTTAGAGGGAGGACAAGGCCCGTATGGCTACACCTTC
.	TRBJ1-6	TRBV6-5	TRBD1	CASSTPDRVGSPLHF	TGTGCCAGCAGTACCCCGGACAGGGTCGGTTCACCCCTCCACTTT
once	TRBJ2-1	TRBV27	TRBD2	CASTATSSGEQFF	TGTGCCAGCACGGCGACTAGCTCCGGTGAGCAGTTCTTC
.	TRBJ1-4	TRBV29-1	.	CSVQGTKGATNEKLFF	TGCAGCGTCCAGGGTACAAAAGGGGCAACTAATGAAAAACTGTTTTTT
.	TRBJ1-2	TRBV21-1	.	CASSNLNRNYGYTF	TGTGCCAGCAGCAATTTAAACAGGAACTATGGCTACACCTTC
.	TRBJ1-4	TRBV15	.	CATSRFPPEKLFF	TGTGCCACCAGCAGATTCCCCCCGGAAAAACTGTTTTTT
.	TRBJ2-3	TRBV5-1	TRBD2	CASLQRERTDTQYF	TGCGCCAGCCTCCAGCGGGAGAGGACAGATACGCAGTATTTT
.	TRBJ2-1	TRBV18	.	CASSQQGSNNEQFF	TGTGCCAGCTCACAACAGGGCAGCAACAATGAGCAGTTCTTC
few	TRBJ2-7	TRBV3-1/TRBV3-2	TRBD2	CASSQGVGLAYSAGQYF	TGTGCCAGCAGCCAGGGAGTGGGACTAGCGTACTCAGCGGGGCAGTACTTC
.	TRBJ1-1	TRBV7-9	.	CASSWGHGMNTEAFF	TGTGCCAGCAGCTGGGGCCATGGGATGAACACTGAAGCTTTCTTT
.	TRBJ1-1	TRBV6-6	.	CASTNRPNTEAFF	TGTGCCAGCACTAACAGGCCCAACACTGAAGCTTTCTTT
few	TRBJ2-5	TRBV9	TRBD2	CASSVGLARETQYF	TGTGCCAGCAGCGTAGGACTAGCACGAGAGACCCAGTACTTC
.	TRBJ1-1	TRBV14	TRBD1	CASSPQGGIGTEAFF	TGTGCCAGCAGCCCACAGGGGGGAATTGGGACTGAAGCTTTCTTT
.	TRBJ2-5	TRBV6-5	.	CASSYLAGARRETQYF	TGTGCCAGCAGTTACCTGGCGGGGGCTAGGCGGGAGACCCAGTACTTC
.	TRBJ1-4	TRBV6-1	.	CASSVRGLATNEKLFF	TGTGCCAGCAGTGTGCGGGGACTGGCAACTAATGAAAAACTGTTTTTT